The next 3 T cell receptor beta chains were all read from a single sample in a study of T cells after yellow fever vaccination. In TCRdb, the 5' RACE reads were re-called with MiXCR into one record per CDR3 protein. The data contain about 170,000 distinct CDR3 sequences, more than 9.5% of them singletons. The sequenced sample was CD8+ T cells sorted from PBMCs, obtained 15 days after the yellow fever booster vaccination. These receptors originate from a man younger than 30 who received the YFV17D yellow fever vaccine.

There are many counts of this clonotype. This chain joins TRBV4-2 and TRBJ2-7; 7 nucleotides match TRBD1. The germline V gene encodes CDR1 LGHNA and CDR2 YNFKEQ. The CDR3 length is 17 residues. After removal of 0 bases from V and 2 bases from J, the junction contained 10 bases not matched to a gene. For the CDR3, the DNA is TGTGCCAGCAGCCAAGACGCGCTGGAGACAGGGCCCTACGAGCAGTACTTC. Protein: CASSQDALETGPYEQYF.

The J gene is TRBJ2-7, the V gene TRBV27; 11 positions match TRBD2. The CDR3 consists of 14 residues. With V trimmed by 7 bases and J by 5 bases, 7 bases remained unmatched. Germline CDR1 MNHEY, CDR2 SMNVEV (reference sequence). This CDR3 is CASKLAGGPDEQYF. CDR3 in DNA: TGTGCCAGCAAATTAGCGGGGGGGCCCGACGAGCAGTACTTC.

In this sample, this clonotype turned up many times. The V call is TRBV4-2, the J call TRBJ1-5; D possibly corresponds to TRBD1 (5 bases). The CDR3 runs to 15 residues. Germline V CDR1 and CDR2: LGHNA, YNFKEQ. V lost 0 bases to trimming and J lost 4 bases, with 10 bases between them. The DNA of the CDR3 is TGTGCCAGCAGCCAAGATGGGGCAGAGAATCAGCCCCAGCATTTT. Translating gives CASSQDGAENQPQHF.